This T cell receptor (beta chain) came from a study of T cells in localized non-small cell lung cancer. Whole-study findings and limits: Turning up in adjacent lung were a median approximately 57 of the top 100 tumor clones. Longer overall survival accompanied higher blood T cell density. Since sequencing was restricted to only one region of the tumor, intratumor heterogeneity remains a possibility. Tumor trailed uninvolved adjacent lung in T cell clonality, which peaked there.

This CDR3 has 13 residues. Per germline, CDR1 MNHNS and CDR2 SASEGT. V was pared by 11 bases and J by 4 bases, with 12 bases between. TCRdb's copy holds only in-frame clones and misses some; the assay was immunoSEQ multiplex PCR. Among approximately 10,000 clones, 89% were seen once, and the ten largest hold 2.4%. For this clone: Its antigen is undetermined.

The specimen was peripheral blood, collected before any cancer treatment. This chain joins TRBV6-1 and TRBJ2-6; perhaps TRBD2 as D (5 bases). This receptor was identified in a female donor older than 55 with stage II squamous cell lung carcinoma. The CDR3 sequence: CALQRGGANVLTF. As DNA, the CDR3 is TGTGCCCTCCAAAGAGGGGGGGCCAACGTCCTGACTTTC.